This TCR beta chain appears in the sequencing data of a study of T cells in Graves' hyperthyroidism and ophthalmopathy. There were TCR beta CDR3 regions amplified from RNA transcripts. A first-round RT-PCR of the TCR CDR3 used the HTBI primer set. A single record per CDR3 protein comes from TCRdb applying MiXCR to the multiplex PCR reads. The repertoire has some 620,000 distinct CDR3 sequences, 15% to 20% of them found once; the top ten carry 3.8%. This clonotype occurred a few times. Germline V gives CDR1 DFQATT, CDR2 SNEGSKA (reference sequence). The CDR3 covers 14 residues. V lost 7 bases, J lost 8 bases, and 22 bases lay in between.

Input material: blood. The rearrangement links TRBV20-1 to TRBJ2-3; possible D gene TRBD1, 5 bases. The TCR was taken from a woman aged 25 to 39 with Graves' hyperthyroidism. The CDR3 DNA follows: TGCAGTGTTCAAGGGGCCGGAACGGAGATTACGCAGTATTTT. It yields the protein CSVQGAGTEITQYF.